These T cell receptor beta chains were read from a single sample in a study of blood T cell repertoires in COVID-19. Profiling relied on immunoSEQ multiplex PCR, and the TCRdb table lists in-frame clones only, not all of them. Of roughly 200,000 clones listed, 70% to 90% are singletons. The sequenced sample consisted of peripheral blood. Source of these receptors: a woman under 30 who had recovered from COVID-19. The CDR3 runs from the conserved cysteine through the conserved F or W. D genes are given only for firm matches. Expanded clones get a size class; other rows say once, few or many, or leave the size out.

d_gene,j_gene,abundance,v_gene,CDR3aa,CDR3nt
.,TRBJ2-1,.,TRBV6-6,CASIQLGSSYNEQFF,TGTGCCAGCATCCAGTTAGGGAGCTCCTACAATGAGCAGTTCTTC
TRBD1,TRBJ1-1,.,TRBV11-2,CASSLGQGAFF,TGTGCCAGCAGCTTAGGACAGGGAGCTTTCTTT
.,TRBJ2-1,.,TRBV9,CASSVGGSAVSEQFF,TGTGCCAGCAGCGTAGGTGGGAGCGCGGTCAGTGAGCAGTTCTTC
TRBD2,TRBJ2-7,.,TRBV5-1,CASSLGLGLARYEQYF,TGCGCCAGCAGCTTGGGTTTGGGACTAGCAAGGTACGAGCAGTACTTC
.,TRBJ1-5,.,TRBV2,CASRPTGTDYNQPQHF,TGTGCCAGCAGGCCGACCGGGACGGACTACAATCAGCCCCAGCATTTT
TRBD1,TRBJ2-1,.,TRBV6-1,CASSEWDRDDNEQFF,TGTGCCAGCAGTGAATGGGACAGGGATGACAATGAGCAGTTCTTC
.,TRBJ2-5,.,TRBV7-8,CASSATPENLCDQETQYF,TGTGCCAGCAGCGCAACCCCGGAGAATCTTTGCGACCAAGAGACCCAGTACTTC
.,TRBJ1-1,once,TRBV5-1,CASSYIRNTEAFF,TGCGCCAGCAGCTACATTCGGAACACTGAAGCTTTCTTT
TRBD1,TRBJ1-1,.,TRBV7-6,CASSPTTGGGTEAFF,TGTGCCAGCAGCCCGACTACAGGGGGCGGCACTGAAGCTTTCTTT
TRBD1,TRBJ2-7,.,TRBV4-3,CASSQESGQVYEQYF,TGCGCCAGCAGCCAAGAATCAGGACAGGTCTACGAGCAGTACTTC
.,TRBJ1-1,.,TRBV19,CASTVRGHLNTEAFF,TGTGCCAGTACGGTGAGGGGACACCTGAACACTGAAGCTTTCTTT
.,TRBJ2-2,.,TRBV4-1,CASSPYRIAVTNTGELFF,TGCGCCAGCAGCCCCTATCGCATAGCGGTAACGAACACCGGGGAGCTGTTTTTT
.,TRBJ1-1,.,TRBV5-1,CASSLGLGGLNTEAFF,TGCGCCAGCAGCTTGGGGTTGGGTGGGCTGAACACTGAAGCTTTCTTT
TRBD1,TRBJ1-2,.,TRBV5-4,CASSLDRGNYGYTF,TGTGCCAGCAGCCTGGACAGGGGAAACTATGGCTACACCTTC
.,TRBJ1-1,.,TRBV27,CASSPTGWGTEAFF,TGTGCCAGCAGTCCTACAGGGTGGGGCACTGAAGCTTTCTTT
TRBD1,TRBJ2-5,.,TRBV30,CAWSRGRTGEQETQYF,TGTGCCTGGAGTCGAGGACGGACAGGGGAACAAGAGACCCAGTACTTC
.,TRBJ1-1,.,TRBV4-1,CASSPRTVDLAEAFF,TGCGCCAGCAGCCCTCGGACAGTCGATCTAGCTGAAGCTTTCTTT
.,TRBJ2-1,once,TRBV3-1/TRBV3-2,CASSPFPSSYNEQFF,TGTGCCAGCAGCCCTTTCCCGAGTTCCTACAATGAGCAGTTCTTC
TRBD2,TRBJ2-4,.,TRBV2,CASTHPPIAGELNIQYF,TGTGCCAGCACCCACCCCCCGATAGCGGGAGAGTTGAACATTCAGTACTTC